Sequencing of this T cell receptor (beta chain) was carried out in a study of CD8 T cells in ankylosing spondylitis. Libraries of TCR beta came from quantitative 5'-RACE with molecular barcodes. MiXCR was run by TCRdb on the 5' RACE reads, yielding one entry per CDR3 protein. The sample lists under 250,000 distinct CDR3 sequences; around a quarter were seen once. This clonotype was observed at least ten times. What it binds is unknown. Points from the study as a whole: Within ankylosing spondylitis blood, a TCR beta motif made up of eight highly homologous variants appeared to be characteristic. Relatively rare in peripheral blood, disease-linked clones were also CD8+.

The TCR comes from a male donor with ankylosing spondylitis or in good health (not recorded which). Sequenced sample: blood, either unsorted or a sorted T cell fraction (not recorded which).

CDR3 sequence (DNA): TGCGCCAGCAGCGGGACGGGAACTAATGAAAAACTGTTTTTT. It encodes CASSGTGTNEKLFF. J is TRBJ1-4 and V is TRBV5-1, with D maybe TRBD1 (5 bases). The CDR3 has 14 amino acids. CDR1 and CDR2 from the germline V gene are SGHRS and YFSETQ. The ends were cut back, 4 bases at V and 1 base at J, with 8 bases in the middle.